What follows are 6 T cell receptor beta chains derived from one specimen sequenced in a study of blood T cell repertoires in COVID-19. Some clones are missing from TCRdb's copy, which holds only in-frame ones; the method was immunoSEQ multiplex PCR. The sample carries under 450,000 clones, about nine tenths recorded once. Specimen: peripheral blood. These receptors came from a woman aged 45 to 65 with COVID-19, enrolled during active disease.

This clone has a handful of counts. The CDR3 loop is CASSHAGNTGELFF. CDR3 DNA sequence: TGTGCCAGCAGCCACGCGGGGAACACCGGGGAGCTGTTTTTT. The chain links TRBV9 to TRBJ2-2; TRBD2 is a possible D gene (5 bases). Germline V CDR1 and CDR2: SGDLS, YYNGEE. This CDR3 has 14 amino acids. V was shortened by 4 bases and J by 1 base, with 8 bases between the two germline ends.

The J gene is TRBJ2-1, the V gene TRBV18, with 13 nucleotides matching TRBD2. Losses at the gene ends were 4 bases for V and 2 bases for J; bases not matched to a gene: 2. Germline V gene sequence: CDR1 KGHSH, CDR2 LQKENI. The CDR3 length is 16 residues. As DNA, the CDR3 is TGTGCCAGCTCACAGACTAGCGGGGGGACCTACAATGAGCAGTTCTTC. Amino acid sequence: CASSQTSGGTYNEQFF.

J is TRBJ2-3 and V is TRBV2; a weak D match, TRBD2 (5 bases). Germline V gene lookup returns CDR1 SNHLY and CDR2 FYNNEI. Trimming took off 6 bases at V and 1 base at J, with 17 bases between the two ends. CDR3 length equals 16 residues. The CDR3 coding sequence is TGTGCCAGCAGGGAGTCGGCGGGCGATCGCACAGATACGCAGTATTTT. Translating it yields CASRESAGDRTDTQYF.

This clone has only one observation. V usage is TRBV13 and J usage is TRBJ2-7, with 8 positions matching TRBD1. This CDR3 region has 13 residues. With 3 bases clipped from V and 5 bases from J, the junction kept 3 bases outside the gene matches. Per germline, CDR1 PRHDT and CDR2 FYEKMQ (reference sequence). The CDR3 nucleotides are TGTGCCAGCAGCTTGCAGGGGGCGAACGAGCAGTACTTC. Translation gives CASSLQGANEQYF.

As for this clone: One junction end disagrees with the germline gene, perhaps due to a read error. The V and J genes are TRBV30 and TRBJ1-1, with 7 bases aligning to TRBD1. The CDR3 is 11 residues long. The germline V gene encodes CDR1 GTSNPN and CDR2 SVGIG (reference sequence). This chain's CDR3 is CAWSFQDRLGF. The CDR3 DNA sequence: TGTGCCTGGAGTTTCCAGGACAGGCTGGGCTTT.

CDR3 region: CASSQRGPNSGNTIYF. In DNA form, the CDR3 reads TGTGCCAGCAGCCAGCGGGGACCGAACTCTGGAAACACCATATATTTT. This rearrangement joins TRBV3-1 (or the pseudogene TRBV3-2) to TRBJ1-3; a weak D match, TRBD1 (5 bases). This CDR3 is 16 amino acids long. Germline V gene lookup returns CDR1 LGHDT and CDR2 YNNKEL (reference sequence). Trimming removed 3 bases from V and 0 bases from J, with 12 bases in between.